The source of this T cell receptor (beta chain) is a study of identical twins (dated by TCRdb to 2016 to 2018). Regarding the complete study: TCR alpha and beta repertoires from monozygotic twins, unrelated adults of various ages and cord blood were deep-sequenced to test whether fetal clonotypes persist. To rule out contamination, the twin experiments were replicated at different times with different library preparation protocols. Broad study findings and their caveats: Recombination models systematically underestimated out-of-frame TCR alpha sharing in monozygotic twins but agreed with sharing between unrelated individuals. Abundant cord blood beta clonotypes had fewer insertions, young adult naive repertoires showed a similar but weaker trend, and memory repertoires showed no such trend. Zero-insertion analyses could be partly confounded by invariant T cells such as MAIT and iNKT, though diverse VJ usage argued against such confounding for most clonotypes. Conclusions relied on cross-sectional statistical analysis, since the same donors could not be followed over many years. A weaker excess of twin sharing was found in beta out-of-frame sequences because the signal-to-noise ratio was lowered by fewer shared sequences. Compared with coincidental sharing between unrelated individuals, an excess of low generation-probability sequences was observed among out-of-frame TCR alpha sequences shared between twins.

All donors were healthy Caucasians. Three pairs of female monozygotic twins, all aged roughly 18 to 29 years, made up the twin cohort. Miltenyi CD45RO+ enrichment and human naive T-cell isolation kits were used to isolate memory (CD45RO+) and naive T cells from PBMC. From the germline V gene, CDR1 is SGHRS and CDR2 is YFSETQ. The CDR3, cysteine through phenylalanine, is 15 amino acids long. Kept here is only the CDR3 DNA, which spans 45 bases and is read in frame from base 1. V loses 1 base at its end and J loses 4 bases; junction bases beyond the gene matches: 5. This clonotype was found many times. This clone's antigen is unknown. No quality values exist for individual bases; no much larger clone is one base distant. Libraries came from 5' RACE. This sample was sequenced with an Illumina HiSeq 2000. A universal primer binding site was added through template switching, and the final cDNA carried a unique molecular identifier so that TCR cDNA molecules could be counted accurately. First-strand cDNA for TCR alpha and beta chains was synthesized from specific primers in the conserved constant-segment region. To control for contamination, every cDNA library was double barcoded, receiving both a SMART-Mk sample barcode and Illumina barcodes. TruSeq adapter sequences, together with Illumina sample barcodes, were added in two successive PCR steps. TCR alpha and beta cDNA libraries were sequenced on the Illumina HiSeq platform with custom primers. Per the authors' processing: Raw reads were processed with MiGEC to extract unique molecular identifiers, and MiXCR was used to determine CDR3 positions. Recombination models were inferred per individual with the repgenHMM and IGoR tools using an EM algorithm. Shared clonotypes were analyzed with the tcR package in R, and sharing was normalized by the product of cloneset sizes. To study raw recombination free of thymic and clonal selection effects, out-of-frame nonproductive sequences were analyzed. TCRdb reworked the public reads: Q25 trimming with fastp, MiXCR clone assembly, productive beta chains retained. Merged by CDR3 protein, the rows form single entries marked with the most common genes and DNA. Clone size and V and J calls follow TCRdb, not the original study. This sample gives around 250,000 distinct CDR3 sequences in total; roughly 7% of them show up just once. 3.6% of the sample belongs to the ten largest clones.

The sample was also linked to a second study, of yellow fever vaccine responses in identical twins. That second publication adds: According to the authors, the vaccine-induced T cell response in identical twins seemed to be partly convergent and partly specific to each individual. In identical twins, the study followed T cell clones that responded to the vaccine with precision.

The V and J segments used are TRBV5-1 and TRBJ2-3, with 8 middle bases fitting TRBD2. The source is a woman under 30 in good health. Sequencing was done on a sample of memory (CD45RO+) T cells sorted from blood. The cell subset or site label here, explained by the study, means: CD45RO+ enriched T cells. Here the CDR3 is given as CASSLRGGPPDTQYF. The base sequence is TGCGCCAGCAGCTTGCGGGGGGGCCCCCCAGATACGCAGTATTTT.